The rows below give T cell receptor beta chains drawn from one sample of a study of control samples from healthy donors and cancer patients. The protocol was immunoSEQ multiplex PCR, while the TCRdb copy is restricted to in-frame clones and leaves out a portion. The sample has tens of thousands of clones; less than 90% are singletons. The sample taken for sequencing was PBMCs. Receptors were obtained from a woman aged 45 to 65 with colorectal cancer. CDR3s include the opening cysteine and the closing phenylalanine or tryptophan. The D gene is left open where the match is weak. Size is stated for part of the rows, as once, few or many counts, or as a class when the clone is expanded.

d_gene,j_gene,v_gene,abundance,CDR3nt,CDR3aa
.,TRBJ2-2,TRBV2,.,TGTGCCAGCGCCGAGGGCAGTTACCTCACCGGGGAGCTGTTTTTT,CASAEGSYLTGELFF
.,TRBJ1-6,TRBV15,.,TGTGCCACCAGCAGAGGTGGCAGGGTCAATTCACCCCTCCACTTT,CATSRGGRVNSPLHF
.,TRBJ1-1,TRBV19,.,TGTGCCAGTAGTATAGATCCAGGGACCACTGAAGCTTTCTTT,CASSIDPGTTEAFF
TRBD1,TRBJ1-2,TRBV28,.,TGTGCCAGCAACCCGGGAACAGGGGGCGGAACCAGGGGTGGCTACACCTTC,CASNPGTGGGTRGGYTF
TRBD2,TRBJ2-1,TRBV4-1,once,TGCGCCAGCAGCCGCGGGGGGGAGCAGTTCTTC,CASSRGGEQFF
.,TRBJ1-1,TRBV20-1,.,TGCAGTGCTAGAGATGCTTACTTT,CSARDAYF
.,TRBJ2-2,TRBV7-2,.,TGTGCCAGCAGCTTAGCTTCGAACACCGGGGAGCTGTTTTTT,CASSLASNTGELFF
.,TRBJ1-1,TRBV14,.,TGTGCCAGCAGTGACCAGGGCGTCGATATGAACACTGAAGCTTTCTTT,CASSDQGVDMNTEAFF
TRBD2,TRBJ2-5,TRBV11-1,.,TGTGCCAGCAGACGCGGACTAGAAGAGACCCAGTACTTC,CASRRGLEETQYF
.,TRBJ1-6,TRBV6-5,once,TGTGCCAGTATTTCCGGACAAAGCTATAATTCACCCCTCCACTTT,CASISGQSYNSPLHF
TRBD1,TRBJ1-4,TRBV2,.,TGTGCCAGCAGCCCCAGGGGGCTTCCTAATGAAAAACTGTTTTTT,CASSPRGLPNEKLFF
TRBD1,TRBJ1-2,TRBV2,.,TGTGCCAGCAGTAGAGGCAGGGACAGGGCCTATGGCTACACCTTC,CASSRGRDRAYGYTF
.,TRBJ1-1,TRBV5-1,.,TGCGCCAGCAGCTTGGTTGGGGCCGGGATGAACACTGAAGCTTTCTTT,CASSLVGAGMNTEAFF
.,TRBJ2-3,TRBV5-1,.,TGCGCCAGCAGCGCACGCCGAACCGGCGGTACGCAGTATTTT,CASSARRTGGTQYF
TRBD2,TRBJ2-3,TRBV6-5,.,TGTGCCAGCAGTTTTGGGCGGGGGGGCCAAGATACGCAGTATTTT,CASSFGRGGQDTQYF
.,TRBJ1-5,TRBV6-5,.,TGTGCCAGCAGTTACTCCCTCTATAGCAATCAGCCCCAGCATTTT,CASSYSLYSNQPQHF
.,TRBJ2-1,TRBV2,.,TGTGCCAGCAGTGGGGAAGAGCAGTTCTTC,CASSGEEQFF
TRBD2,TRBJ2-2,TRBV2,.,TGTGCCAGCAGCGACACTAGCGGAACGAACACCGGGGAGCTGTTTTTT,CASSDTSGTNTGELFF
.,TRBJ2-6,TRBV4-3,.,TGCGCCAGCACCGACGTACTCTCTGGGGCCAACGTCCTGACTTTC,CASTDVLSGANVLTF
.,TRBJ1-2,TRBV5-1,.,TGCGCCAGCAGCATGTCCGGGACGCTCGGCTATGGCTACACCTTC,CASSMSGTLGYGYTF
TRBD1,TRBJ1-2,TRBV6-1,.,TGTGCCAGCAGGGAACTGCCGGGACAGGGTAACTATGGCTACACCTTC,CASRELPGQGNYGYTF
.,TRBJ1-2,TRBV3-1/TRBV3-2,.,TGTGCCAGCAGCAGTAAACTACAGGGAATGTATGGCTACACCTTC,CASSSKLQGMYGYTF
.,TRBJ1-2,TRBV3-1/TRBV3-2,.,TGTGCCAGCAGCCCCCGGGACCACGGGGGCTACACCTTC,CASSPRDHGGYTF
.,TRBJ1-1,TRBV10-3,.,TGTGCCACCAGGGGAATGAACACTGAAGCTTTCTTT,CATRGMNTEAFF
TRBD1,TRBJ1-6,TRBV7-2,.,TGTGCCAGCAGCTTTACAGGGGGCCTATATAATTCACCCCTCCACTTT,CASSFTGGLYNSPLHF
TRBD1,TRBJ2-6,TRBV7-8,once,TGTGCCAGCAGCTCGTACAGGGGGCAGGGGGCCAACGTCCTGACTTTC,CASSSYRGQGANVLTF
TRBD2,TRBJ2-5,TRBV7-2,.,TGTGCCAGCAGCTTAAGCCTAGCGGGGGGGCAAGAGACCCAGTACTTC,CASSLSLAGGQETQYF
TRBD1,TRBJ1-2,TRBV6-6,.,TGTGCCAGCAGTGGGGGGACAGGGGGTGGCTATGGCTACACCTTC,CASSGGTGGGYGYTF